The rows below give T cell receptor beta chains drawn from one sample of a study of cytomegalovirus exposure and HLA in healthy donors. Sequencing was performed with immunoSEQ multiplex PCR; in TCRdb, only in-frame clones are kept and a portion is missing. The sample lists under 110,000 clones; roughly 82% were seen once. The sample was PBMCs. The receptors here all came from a male donor in good health and CMV-seropositive. CDR3s include the opening cysteine and the closing phenylalanine or tryptophan. A D gene is named only where the DNA matches it firmly. Expanded clones are given a class, and other clones once, few, many or no size at all.

D	V	size	J	CDR3	DNA
-	TRBV7-2	-	TRBJ1-1	CASRLDRNTEAFF	TGTGCCAGCAGACTGGACAGGAACACTGAAGCTTTCTTT
TRBD2	TRBV20-1	once	TRBJ2-5	CSAATPREQYF	TGCAGTGCCGCGACGCCGCGGGAGCAGTACTTC
-	TRBV7-2	-	TRBJ1-6	CASSPYSSPLHF	TGTGCCAGCAGCCCGTACTCCTCACCCCTCCACTTT
TRBD2	TRBV4-2	once	TRBJ2-1	CASNNLGTSGFNEQFF	TGTGCCAGCAACAACCTTGGGACTAGCGGGTTCAATGAGCAGTTCTTC
-	TRBV5-1	-	TRBJ1-3	CASSLEPGYGNTIYF	TGCGCCAGCAGCTTGGAACCAGGGTACGGAAACACCATATATTTT
-	TRBV5-4	-	TRBJ2-2	CASSPQSGLNTGELFF	TGTGCCAGCAGCCCACAAAGCGGACTGAACACCGGGGAGCTGTTTTTT
-	TRBV5-5	-	TRBJ1-5	CASSLSFSSNQPQHF	TGTGCCAGCAGCTTGAGCTTCTCTAGCAATCAGCCCCAGCATTTT
TRBD1	TRBV7-6	-	TRBJ1-4	CASSYGLDRAGEKLFF	TGTGCCAGCAGCTATGGACTCGACAGGGCGGGCGAAAAACTGTTTTTT
-	TRBV29-1	-	TRBJ2-7	CSVQGLSYEQYF	TGCAGCGTTCAGGGACTTTCCTACGAGCAGTACTTC
-	TRBV6-1	-	TRBJ2-7	CASSGLWVGQGGSSRQEQYF	TGTGCCAGCAGTGGTCTATGGGTGGGGCAGGGGGGTAGTTCTCGTCAAGAGCAGTACTTC
TRBD2	TRBV18	few	TRBJ2-1	CASSPRGLERFNEQFF	TGTGCCAGCTCACCCAGGGGACTAGAACGGTTCAATGAGCAGTTCTTC
-	TRBV28	-	TRBJ2-7	CASSLGAEQYF	TGTGCCAGCAGTTTAGGGGCCGAGCAGTACTTC
-	TRBV4-1	few	TRBJ1-2	CASSQEYTPLNYGYTF	TGCGCCAGCAGCCAAGAGTACACCCCCTTAAACTATGGCTACACCTTC
TRBD2	TRBV5-8	few	TRBJ2-5	CASSLAGGILETQYF	TGTGCCAGCAGCTTGGCCGGGGGGATTTTAGAGACCCAGTACTTC
-	TRBV28	-	TRBJ2-7	CASSGGAPYEQYF	TGTGCCAGCAGTGGGGGGGCCCCCTACGAGCAGTACTTC
TRBD1	TRBV29-1	-	TRBJ1-1	CSVDGRGDEAFF	TGCAGCGTTGACGGCAGGGGGGATGAAGCTTTCTTT
TRBD1	TRBV7-2	-	TRBJ2-1	CATSPDRYIYNEQFF	TGTGCCACCTCCCCGGACAGGTATATCTACAATGAGCAGTTCTTC
TRBD1	TRBV29-1	-	TRBJ2-7	CSVLTGGGYEQYF	TGCAGCGTTTTGACAGGGGGGGGATACGAGCAGTACTTC
TRBD1	TRBV14	once	TRBJ1-4	CASSRDPRGTNEKLFF	TGTGCCAGCAGCCGCGACCCCAGGGGGACTAATGAAAAACTGTTTTTT
TRBD2	TRBV7-9	once	TRBJ2-1	CASSAPWTSGGNNEQFF	TGTGCCAGCAGCGCCCCCTGGACTAGCGGGGGGAACAATGAGCAGTTCTTC
TRBD2	TRBV18	-	TRBJ2-5	CASSPSSGETQYF	TGTGCCAGCTCACCATCTAGCGGGGAGACCCAGTACTTC
-	TRBV5-1	-	TRBJ2-7	CASSLGTGQIYEQYF	TGCGCCAGCAGCTTGGGTACAGGTCAAATCTACGAGCAGTACTTC
-	TRBV5-1	-	TRBJ2-2	CASSLRVEENTGELFF	TGCGCCAGCAGCCTCCGGGTCGAAGAAAACACCGGGGAGCTGTTTTTT
-	TRBV29-1	-	TRBJ2-7	CSAGQNYEQYF	TGCAGCGCTGGACAGAACTACGAGCAGTACTTC
TRBD2	TRBV25-1	-	TRBJ2-5	CASSEGTSGGYQETQYF	TGTGCCAGCAGTGAGGGAACTAGCGGGGGGTACCAAGAGACCCAGTACTTC
TRBD1	TRBV5-1	few	TRBJ2-7	CASSSNGQGYEQYF	TGCGCCAGCAGCTCAAACGGACAGGGCTACGAGCAGTACTTC
TRBD1	TRBV14	-	TRBJ2-7	CASSPGQGAAEQYF	TGTGCCAGCTCCCCGGGACAGGGGGCGGCCGAGCAGTACTTC
-	TRBV18	-	TRBJ1-5	CASSQQGQPQHF	TGTGCCAGCTCTCAACAGGGCCAGCCCCAGCATTTT
TRBD2	TRBV4-1	few	TRBJ2-3	CASSRSPGVGGPTDTQYF	TGCGCCAGCAGCCGAAGCCCGGGAGTGGGAGGGCCAACAGATACGCAGTATTTT
-	TRBV6-5	-	TRBJ2-4	CASRDRVRVNIQYF	TGTGCCAGCAGGGACAGAGTCAGGGTAAACATTCAGTACTTC
TRBD1	TRBV7-2	few	TRBJ2-7	CASSLGRTGDYEQYF	TGTGCCAGCAGCCTCGGCCGGACAGGGGATTACGAGCAGTACTTC